Given below is one T cell receptor (beta chain) in context. Methods used by the authors: Nucleated cell counts were estimated from reference gene primer amplification. Measured with immunoSEQ multiplex PCR; TCRdb has only the in-frame clones, and not every one. V and J calls and clone size are copied from that table; D and trimming were computed from the DNA. The sample includes 95,000 to 150,000 clones, 82% seen only once; the top ten take about 4.5%. The data stem from a study of blood T cell repertoires in COVID-19. CDR1 is SGHNT and CDR2 is YENEEA in the germline V gene. V shed 7 bases and J 3 bases; nucleotides not matched to a gene: 3. The CDR3 covers 12 residues.

The clonotype originates from a woman in her 70s with acute or convalescent COVID-19. This sequence joins TRBV11-3 and TRBJ2-7, with TRBD1 matching 7 bases. The sequenced sample was peripheral blood. The CDR3 nucleotides are TGTGCCAGCACTGACAGGGACTACGAGCAGTACTTC. Its protein is CASTDRDYEQYF.